Each of the 14 T cell receptor beta chains below was sequenced from the same sample in a study of T cell changes during pregnancy in multiple sclerosis. The method was immunoSEQ multiplex PCR; TCRdb's version includes in-frame clones alone and lacks a portion of them. The profile covers about 86,000 clones, with 75% to 95% appearing a single time and about 1.8% taken by the ten largest. This specimen was peripheral blood, taken in the first trimester of pregnancy. All receptors derive from a female donor in good health, enrolled as a control in a pregnancy study.

The rearrangement joins TRBV5-4 to TRBJ2-3; tentatively, D is TRBD1 (5 bases). V lost 0 bases, J lost 0 bases, and 11 bases lay in between. Germline assignment: CDR1 SGHNT and CDR2 YYREEE (reference sequence). This CDR3 has 16 residues. In DNA, the CDR3 is TGTGCCAGCAGCTTGGAATGGGCAGGGAGCACAGATACGCAGTATTTT. Translated: CASSLEWAGSTDTQYF.

DNA for the CDR3: TGTGCCAGCTCACAGCGTAGAGGGCAGGGGTCCTACGAGCAGTACTTC. As protein: CASSQRRGQGSYEQYF. The chain couples TRBV18 to TRBJ2-7, with D possibly TRBD1 on 6 matching bases. Germline V lookup: CDR1 KGHSH, CDR2 LQKENI. The length of the CDR3 is 16 residues. Trimming removed 4 bases at V and 1 base at J, with 17 bases between.

This clone has more than one count but fewer than ten. This chain links TRBV6-5 with TRBJ1-1; 8 nucleotides match TRBD1. The V segment lost 7 bases and the J segment 0 bases; nucleotides outside the gene matches: 4. This CDR3 region has 14 residues. Looked up from germline, CDR1 is MNHEY and CDR2 is SVGAGI. The CDR3 here is CASTRTGLNTEAFF. CDR3 DNA sequence: TGTGCCAGCACCAGGACAGGGTTGAACACTGAAGCTTTCTTT.

The rearrangement joins TRBV14 to TRBJ2-7, with D possibly being TRBD1 (6 bases). V gave up 5 bases and J gave up 2 bases, with 10 bases separating them. CDR1 and CDR2 (germline): SGHDN, FVKESK. The CDR3 is 13 amino acids. Written as DNA, the CDR3 is TGTGCCAGCAGCAAGGGACAAGCCTACGAGCAGTACTTC. Residues: CASSKGQAYEQYF.

V usage is TRBV14 and J usage is TRBJ2-1, with a weak D call TRBD2 (7 bases). The germline V and J ends were trimmed by 4 bases and 8 bases, with 18 bases remaining between them. Germline loops: CDR1 SGHDN, CDR2 FVKESK. This CDR3 spans 15 amino acids. For the CDR3, the DNA is TGTGCCAGCAGCCTGCGTCGGGGGGCCGGGGATGAGCAGTTCTTC. This encodes CASSLRRGAGDEQFF.

The chain uses TRBV4-3 and TRBJ2-2; D is perhaps TRBD2 (5 bases). CDR3 length: 18 amino acids. Germline CDR1 reads LGHNA; CDR2 reads YSLEER. The V end was cut by 0 bases, the J end by 0 bases, with 14 bases between. The CDR3 nucleotides are TGCGCCAGCAGCCAAGATGACGTCGGAGGTCCGAACACCGGGGAGCTGTTTTTT. Its translation: CASSQDDVGGPNTGELFF.

The chain carries TRBV7-3 and TRBJ2-5; D perhaps matches TRBD2 (7 bases). CDR1 and CDR2 from the germline V gene are SGHTA and FQGTGA. CDR3 length: 16 residues. V dropped 3 bases and J dropped 2 bases, with 16 bases sitting between them. The CDR3 DNA reads TGTGCCAGCAGCTTTGGAGGGAGGGGGGTGCAAGAGACCCAGTACTTC. The encoded protein is CASSFGGRGVQETQYF.

This chain links TRBV21-1 with TRBJ1-1; the table gives TRBD1 as D, unverified against the DNA. TRBV21-1 is classified as a pseudogene. The CDR3 is 18 residues long. CDR3 nucleotide sequence: TGTGCCAGCAGCAAAGGACAGGGTGGACATCGGCTAAACACTGAAGCTTTCTTT. Translation gives CASSKGQGGHRLNTEAFF.

The V call is TRBV5-6, the J call TRBJ2-5; TRBD1 matches at 11 bases. With V trimmed by 5 bases and J by 7 bases, 10 bases remained unmatched. The CDR3 sequence is 15 residues long. CDR1 and CDR2 (germline): SGHDT, YYEEEE. Written as DNA, the CDR3 is TGTGCCAGCAGGCGGACAGGGGGCGTGAGCGGGACCCAGTACTTC. Translated: CASRRTGGVSGTQYF. Full variable domain (outside the CDR3, taken from reference TRBV5-6 and TRBJ2-5): DAGVTQSPTHLIKTRGQQVTLRCSPKSGHDTVSWYQQALGQGPQFIFQYYEEEERQRGNFPDRFSGHQFPNYSSELNVNALLLGDSALYLCASRRTGGVSGTQYFGPGTRLLVL.

The rearrangement links TRBV7-9 to TRBJ1-4, with 7 bases that match TRBD1. CDR1 is SEHNR and CDR2 is FQNEAQ in the germline V gene (reference sequence). The CDR3 is 15 residues long. The V gene end was trimmed by 5 bases and the J gene end by 6 bases; junction bases not matched to a gene: 9. CDR3 residues: CASSTRGATDEKLFF. The CDR3 DNA follows: TGTGCCAGCAGCACCAGGGGGGCGACGGATGAAAAACTGTTTTTT.

The J gene is TRBJ1-6, the V gene TRBV4-3, with D possibly being TRBD1 (5 bases). This CDR3 region has 13 residues. The ends were cut back, 0 bases at V and 11 bases at J, with 8 bases in the middle. Germline assignment: CDR1 LGHNA and CDR2 YSLEER. The CDR3 region is CASSQEWGAPLHF. The CDR3 coding sequence is TGCGCCAGCAGCCAAGAGTGGGGGGCACCCCTCCACTTT.

The chain employs TRBV4-1 and TRBJ2-2; 8 bases line up with TRBD2. Germline V gene sequence: CDR1 MGHRA, CDR2 YSYEKL. J lost 7 bases, V lost 3 bases, and 13 bases had no gene match. CDR3 length: 17 amino acids. The CDR3 spells CASSQATGGGLVGELFF. In nucleotides, the CDR3 is TGCGCCAGCAGCCAGGCAACGGGGGGGGGCCTTGTCGGGGAGCTGTTTTTT.

This rearrangement joins TRBV4-3 to TRBJ2-6; the D is unclear. Trimming pared 0 bases from V and 3 bases from J, leaving 6 bases between. This CDR3 region has 15 residues. CDR1 is LGHNA and CDR2 is YSLEER in the germline V gene. CDR3 nucleotide sequence: TGCGCCAGCAGCCAAGATACTCTTGGGGCCAACGTCCTGACTTTC. Residues: CASSQDTLGANVLTF.

The table lists this clone with a count of one. The rearrangement joins TRBV29-1 to TRBJ1-2; 7 positions agree with TRBD1. J was trimmed by 0 bases and V by 6 bases; bases with no gene match: 4. In germline, CDR1 is SQVTM, CDR2 ANQGSEA. This CDR3 region has 13 residues. CDR3 protein: CSVATGANYGYTF. In nucleotides, the CDR3 is TGCAGCGTAGCCACAGGGGCTAACTATGGCTACACCTTC.